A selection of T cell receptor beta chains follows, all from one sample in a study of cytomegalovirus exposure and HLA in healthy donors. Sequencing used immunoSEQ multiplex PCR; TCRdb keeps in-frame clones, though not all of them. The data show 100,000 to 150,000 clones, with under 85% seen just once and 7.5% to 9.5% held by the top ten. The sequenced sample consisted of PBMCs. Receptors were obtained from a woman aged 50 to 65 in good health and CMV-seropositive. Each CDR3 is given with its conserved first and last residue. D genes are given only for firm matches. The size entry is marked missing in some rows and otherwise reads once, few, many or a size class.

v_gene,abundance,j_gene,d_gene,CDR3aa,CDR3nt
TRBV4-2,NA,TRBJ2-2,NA,CASSQEVRGTAGELFF,TGTGCCAGCAGCCAAGAGGTCAGGGGTACGGCCGGGGAGCTGTTTTTT
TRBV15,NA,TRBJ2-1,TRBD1,CATSRDRDSRYNEQFF,TGTGCCACCAGCAGAGATCGGGACAGCAGATACAATGAGCAGTTCTTC
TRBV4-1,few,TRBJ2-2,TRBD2,CASRPGGGGGELFF,TGCGCCAGCAGACCCGGGGGGGGCGGCGGGGAGCTGTTTTTT
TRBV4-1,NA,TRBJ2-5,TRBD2,CASSQLLAGVQKETQYF,TGCGCCAGCAGCCAGCTCTTAGCGGGGGTGCAGAAAGAGACCCAGTACTTC
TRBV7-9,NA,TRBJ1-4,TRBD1,CASSLADRAEKLFF,TGTGCCAGCAGCTTAGCAGACAGGGCTGAAAAACTGTTTTTT
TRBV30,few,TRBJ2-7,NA,CAWRAPRGFYEQYF,TGTGCCTGGAGGGCTCCCAGGGGATTCTACGAGCAGTACTTC
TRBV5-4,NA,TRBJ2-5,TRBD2,CASSLDRGEETQYF,TGTGCCAGCAGCTTGGATCGGGGGGAGGAGACCCAGTACTTC
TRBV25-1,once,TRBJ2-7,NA,CASSDPEVYEQYF,TGTGCCAGCAGTGACCCTGAGGTTTACGAGCAGTACTTC
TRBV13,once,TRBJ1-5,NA,CASSLGGQPQHF,TGTGCCAGCAGCTTGGGGGGGCAGCCCCAGCATTTT
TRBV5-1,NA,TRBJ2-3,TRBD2,CASSPQTSGPTDTQYF,TGCGCCAGCAGCCCCCAGACTAGCGGGCCCACAGATACGCAGTATTTT
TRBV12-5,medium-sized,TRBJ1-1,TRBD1,CASVMDRAEAFF,TGTGCTAGTGTCATGGACAGGGCTGAAGCTTTCTTT
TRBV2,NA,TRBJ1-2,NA,CASGGQPIFYGYTF,TGTGCCAGCGGTGGACAGCCAATCTTCTATGGCTACACCTTC
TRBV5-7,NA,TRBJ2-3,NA,CASSYNVKDTQYF,TGTGCCAGCAGCTACAATGTTAAGGATACGCAGTATTTT
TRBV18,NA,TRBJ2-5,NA,CASSPLRGAETQYF,TGTGCCAGCTCACCATTACGGGGTGCCGAGACCCAGTACTTC
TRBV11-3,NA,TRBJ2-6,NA,CASSLDTGGGSGANVLTF,TGTGCCAGCAGCTTAGACACAGGGGGGGGCTCTGGGGCCAACGTCCTGACTTTC
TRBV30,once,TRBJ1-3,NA,CAGAVSGNTIYF,TGTGCCGGGGCTGTCTCTGGAAACACCATATATTTT
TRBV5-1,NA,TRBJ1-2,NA,CASSLNTDSPFAADGYTF,TGCGCCAGCAGCTTAAATACGGACAGCCCGTTTGCAGCGGATGGCTACACCTTC
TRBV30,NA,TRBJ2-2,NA,CAWTGYPGELFF,TGTGCCTGGACAGGGTATCCCGGGGAGCTGTTTTTT
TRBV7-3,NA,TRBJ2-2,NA,CASSRATGELFF,TGTGCCAGCAGCAGAGCCACCGGGGAGCTGTTTTTT
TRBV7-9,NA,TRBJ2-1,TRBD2,CASSAHGLAGGEQFF,TGTGCCAGCAGCGCCCACGGACTAGCGGGGGGTGAGCAGTTCTTC
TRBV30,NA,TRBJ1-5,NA,CAWSLSTNLGQPQHF,TGTGCCTGGAGCTTAAGTACTAATCTGGGTCAGCCCCAGCATTTT
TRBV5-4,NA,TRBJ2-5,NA,CASSSSRGSETQYF,TGTGCCAGCAGCTCGTCACGGGGTTCAGAGACCCAGTACTTC
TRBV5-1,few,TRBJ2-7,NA,CASSLGQLYEQYF,TGCGCCAGCAGCTTGGGACAGCTCTACGAGCAGTACTTC
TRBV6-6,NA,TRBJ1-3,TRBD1,CASSVQGLGSGNTIYF,TGTGCCAGCAGCGTACAGGGGTTAGGCTCTGGAAACACCATATATTTT
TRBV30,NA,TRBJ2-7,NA,CACCPITSYEQYF,TGTGCCTGTTGTCCTATTACCTCCTACGAGCAGTACTTC
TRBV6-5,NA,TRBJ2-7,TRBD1,CATRQGANPYEQYF,TGTGCCACCAGACAGGGGGCGAATCCCTACGAGCAGTACTTC
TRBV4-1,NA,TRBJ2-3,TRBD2,CASSFRGGAGGVTDTQYF,TGCGCCAGCAGCTTCCGAGGGGGTGCGGGAGGGGTCACAGATACGCAGTATTTT
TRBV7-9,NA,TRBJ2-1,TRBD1,CASNPRDRGYEQFF,TGTGCCAGCAACCCTCGGGACAGGGGCTATGAGCAGTTCTTC
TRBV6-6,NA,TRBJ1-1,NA,CASSLSGQAEAFF,TGTGCCAGCAGTTTATCAGGACAAGCGGAAGCTTTCTTT
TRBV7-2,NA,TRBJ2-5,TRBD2,CASSLTSGRRKTQYF,TGTGCCAGCAGCCTTACTAGCGGGAGGAGGAAGACCCAGTACTTC
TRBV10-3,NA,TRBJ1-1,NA,CAISEAGQNTEAFF,TGTGCCATCAGTGAGGCTGGACAGAACACTGAAGCCTTCTTT
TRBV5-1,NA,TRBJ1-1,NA,CASSSGDNTEAFF,TGCGCCAGCAGCTCGGGGGACAACACTGAAGCTTTCTTT
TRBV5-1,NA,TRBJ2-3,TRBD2,CASSLASSLAGKGDTQYF,TGCGCCAGCAGCTTGGCCTCCTCACTAGCGGGGAAGGGAGATACGCAGTATTTT
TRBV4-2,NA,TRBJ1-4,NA,CASSQDRRKLFF,TGTGCCAGCAGCCAAGATCGGAGAAAACTGTTTTTT
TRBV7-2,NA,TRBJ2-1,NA,CASSLGTSSYNEQFF,TGTGCCAGCAGCCTGGGGACAAGCTCCTACAATGAGCAGTTCTTC
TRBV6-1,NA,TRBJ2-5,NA,CASSRLAALGTQYF,TGTGCCAGCAGTCGCTTAGCGGCCCTGGGGACCCAGTACTTC
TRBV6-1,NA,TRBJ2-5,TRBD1,CASRRGQQETQYF,TGTGCCAGCAGGAGGGGACAGCAAGAGACCCAGTACTTC
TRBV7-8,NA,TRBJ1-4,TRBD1,CASSSARTGHNEKLFF,TGTGCCAGCAGCTCGGCCCGGACAGGTCATAATGAAAAACTGTTTTTT
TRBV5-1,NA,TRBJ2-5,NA,CASSLVGILETQYF,TGCGCCAGCAGCTTGGTCGGGATTCTAGAGACCCAGTACTTC
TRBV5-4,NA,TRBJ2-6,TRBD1,CASSGTGRTGANVLTF,TGTGCCAGCAGCGGGACAGGGAGGACTGGGGCCAACGTCCTGACTTTC
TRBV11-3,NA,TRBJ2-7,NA,CASSFPGFGYEQYF,TGTGCCAGCAGCTTCCCCGGGTTTGGCTACGAGCAGTACTTC
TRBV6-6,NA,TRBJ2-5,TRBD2,CASSPPAGEETQYF,TGTGCCAGCAGTCCGCCAGCGGGGGAAGAGACCCAGTACTTC
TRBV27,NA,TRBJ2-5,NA,CASSSNYATRQETQYF,TGTGCCAGCAGTTCAAACTATGCGACTAGGCAAGAGACCCAGTACTTC
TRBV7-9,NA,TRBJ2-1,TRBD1,CASSPRTGPPIYNEQFF,TGTGCCAGCAGCCCCAGGACAGGTCCCCCCATATACAATGAGCAGTTCTTC
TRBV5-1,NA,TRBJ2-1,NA,CASRPTGQYNEQFF,TGCGCCAGCAGACCCACAGGGCAATACAATGAGCAGTTCTTC
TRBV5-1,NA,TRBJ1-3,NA,CASSYRVGHPGNTIYF,TGCGCCAGCAGCTACAGGGTCGGTCACCCGGGAAACACCATATATTTT
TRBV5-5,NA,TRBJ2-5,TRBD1,CASSQGQLQETQYF,TGTGCCAGCAGCCAGGGACAGCTACAAGAGACCCAGTACTTC
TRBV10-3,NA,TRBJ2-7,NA,CAISASPLYEQYF,TGTGCCATCAGTGCCTCTCCCCTCTACGAGCAGTACTTC
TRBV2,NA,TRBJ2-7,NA,CASSLQGLNYEQYF,TGTGCCAGCAGTCTTCAGGGTTTAAACTACGAGCAGTACTTC
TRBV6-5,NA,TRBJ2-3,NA,CASRISRGRTDTQYF,TGTGCCAGCCGGATCTCGCGGGGACGCACAGATACGCAGTATTTT
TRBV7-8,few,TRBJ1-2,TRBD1,CASSSRTGRGYTF,TGTGCCAGCAGCTCCCGGACAGGACGCGGCTACACCTTC
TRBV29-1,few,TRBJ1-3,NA,CSVPQGNTIYF,TGCAGCGTCCCGCAGGGAAACACCATATATTTT